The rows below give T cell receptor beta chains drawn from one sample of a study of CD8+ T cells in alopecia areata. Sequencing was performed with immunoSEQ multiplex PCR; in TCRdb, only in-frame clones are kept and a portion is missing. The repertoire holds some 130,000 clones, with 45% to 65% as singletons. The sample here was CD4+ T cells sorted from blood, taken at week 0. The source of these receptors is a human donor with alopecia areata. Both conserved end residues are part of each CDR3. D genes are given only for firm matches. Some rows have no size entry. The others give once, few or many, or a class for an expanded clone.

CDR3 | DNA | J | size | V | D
CASSAGPDSGNTIYF | TGTGCCAGCAGCGCAGGTCCCGACTCTGGAAACACCATATATTTT | TRBJ1-3 | - | TRBV7-3 | -
CASSADTRVDTEAFF | TGCGCCAGCAGCGCCGACACTCGGGTGGACACTGAAGCTTTCTTT | TRBJ1-1 | once | TRBV5-1 | -
CASSQAQGPREKLFF | TGCGCCAGCAGCCAAGCCCAGGGGCCGCGTGAAAAACTGTTTTTT | TRBJ1-4 | - | TRBV4-3 | -
CASSLPSGVSTDTQYF | TGTGCCAGCAGCCTACCAAGCGGGGTTAGCACAGATACGCAGTATTTT | TRBJ2-3 | - | TRBV5-4 | TRBD2
CASTYLRDRDANYGYTF | TGTGCCAGTACATACCTCCGGGACAGGGACGCTAACTATGGCTACACCTTC | TRBJ1-2 | once | TRBV19 | TRBD1
CAFRPAGRQETQYF | TGTGCCTTCCGACCGGCAGGCCGCCAAGAGACCCAGTACTTC | TRBJ2-5 | once | TRBV30 | -
CASQPGGGRTKNIQYF | TGTGCCAGTCAACCAGGCGGCGGGAGAACCAAAAACATTCAGTACTTC | TRBJ2-4 | - | TRBV19 | TRBD2
CASSLSQGGSTEAFF | TGCGCCAGCAGCTTGTCTCAGGGAGGAAGCACTGAAGCTTTCTTT | TRBJ1-1 | few | TRBV5-1 | -
CASSFSDTQYF | TGTGCCAGCAGCTTCTCAGATACGCAGTATTTT | TRBJ2-3 | few | TRBV7-2 | -
CASSRDRGDEQYF | TGTGCCAGTAGCCGGGACAGGGGCGACGAGCAGTACTTC | TRBJ2-7 | once | TRBV19 | TRBD1
CASSRTTGPGTDTQYF | TGCGCCAGCAGCCGAACGACAGGGCCGGGCACAGATACGCAGTATTTT | TRBJ2-3 | few | TRBV4-1 | TRBD1
CASSLTSSGTNTGELFF | TGTGCCAGCAGCTTAACCTCGAGCGGAACGAACACCGGGGAGCTGTTTTTT | TRBJ2-2 | - | TRBV7-3 | -
CASSFFPGELFF | TGTGCCAGCAGCTTCTTCCCCGGGGAGCTGTTTTTT | TRBJ2-2 | - | TRBV28 | -
CASSVGVEYEQYF | TGTGCCAGCAGTGTGGGAGTGGAGTACGAGCAGTACTTC | TRBJ2-7 | - | TRBV27 | -
CSVVLGDTQYF | TGCAGCGTTGTGTTAGGAGATACGCAGTATTTT | TRBJ2-3 | - | TRBV29-1 | -
CASKGTGANTEAFF | TGCGCCAGCAAAGGGACAGGGGCGAACACTGAAGCTTTCTTT | TRBJ1-1 | - | TRBV5-1 | TRBD1
CASSYGTGGPNTEAFF | TGCGCCAGCAGCTATGGGACAGGGGGCCCCAACACTGAAGCTTTCTTT | TRBJ1-1 | once | TRBV5-1 | TRBD1
CASSSSPGQGRTEAFF | TGTGCCAGCAGTTCCTCACCGGGACAGGGAAGGACTGAAGCTTTCTTT | TRBJ1-1 | - | TRBV6-5 | TRBD1
CAIGPKVLTYEQYF | TGTGCCATCGGCCCTAAGGTCCTTACCTACGAGCAGTACTTC | TRBJ2-7 | - | TRBV10-3 | -
CASSVRRGGPVAGANVLTF | TGTGCCAGCAGCGTACGTCGCGGGGGGCCTGTAGCTGGGGCCAACGTCCTGACTTTC | TRBJ2-6 | - | TRBV9 | TRBD2
CASSPHDYGYTF | TGTGCCAGCAGCCCGCACGACTATGGCTACACCTTC | TRBJ1-2 | many | TRBV7-2 | -
CASSEGGGAGETQYF | TGTGCCAGCAGTGAAGGCGGGGGGGCCGGAGAGACCCAGTACTTC | TRBJ2-5 | - | TRBV2 | TRBD2
CASSNSLQRNTEAFF | TGCGCCAGCAGCAACTCACTCCAGAGGAACACTGAAGCTTTCTTT | TRBJ1-1 | - | TRBV4-3 | -
CASSQSCDRGVYEQYF | TGCGCCAGCAGTCAATCTTGCGACAGGGGAGTATACGAGCAGTACTTC | TRBJ2-7 | few | TRBV23-1 | TRBD1
CASSLLLRGGNTEAFF | TGCGCCAGCAGCTTGCTGTTACGGGGGGGCAACACTGAAGCTTTCTTT | TRBJ1-1 | - | TRBV5-1 | -
CASSLQGYGYTF | TGTGCCAGCAGCTTACAGGGCTATGGCTACACCTTC | TRBJ1-2 | - | TRBV7-9 | -
CASSLPAGETQYF | TGTGCCAGCAGCTTACCGGCCGGTGAGACCCAGTACTTC | TRBJ2-5 | - | TRBV7-7 | -
CSVNLGEKLFF | TGCAGCGTGAATTTAGGCGAAAAACTGTTTTTT | TRBJ1-4 | - | TRBV29-1 | -
CSVTDSWEQYF | TGCAGCGTGACGGACAGCTGGGAGCAGTACTTC | TRBJ2-7 | few | TRBV29-1 | -
CASSSQEFIDREKLFF | TGTGCCAGCAGTTCCCAAGAGTTTATAGACCGTGAAAAACTGTTTTTT | TRBJ1-4 | few | TRBV25-1 | -
CASSPRYSDEQFF | TGTGCCAGCAGCCCGAGGTATAGCGACGAGCAGTTCTTC | TRBJ2-1 | - | TRBV5-6 | -
CASSTGGPWETQYF | TGCGCCAGCAGCACCGGGGGGCCGTGGGAGACCCAGTACTTC | TRBJ2-5 | few | TRBV5-1 | -
CASGNSASGLNYGYTF | TGTGCCAGCGGAAACTCCGCGTCAGGGCTTAACTATGGCTACACCTTC | TRBJ1-2 | - | TRBV5-4 | -
CATSNYRGNYGYTF | TGTGCCACCAGCAATTACAGGGGGAACTATGGCTACACCTTC | TRBJ1-2 | once | TRBV15 | TRBD1
CASSLGQLGDTEAFF | TGCGCCAGCAGCTTGGGACAGCTTGGGGACACTGAAGCTTTCTTT | TRBJ1-1 | - | TRBV5-1 | -
CASRSGTGPYNEQFF | TGTGCCAGCAGATCCGGGACAGGTCCCTACAATGAGCAGTTCTTC | TRBJ2-1 | few | TRBV2 | TRBD1
CASSDSKSTDTQYF | TGTGCCAGCAGTGATAGCAAGAGCACAGATACGCAGTATTTT | TRBJ2-3 | few | TRBV25-1 | -
CASSVDLQILYF | TGTGCCAGCAGCGTAGATCTACAGATCCTATATTTT | TRBJ1-3 | few | TRBV9 | -
CASSWTGGGETQYF | TGTGCCAGCAGCTGGACAGGGGGAGGGGAGACCCAGTACTTC | TRBJ2-5 | - | TRBV7-2 | TRBD1
CASSIGGAREVHEQFF | TGTGCCAGCAGCATAGGGGGGGCGAGGGAGGTTCATGAGCAGTTCTTC | TRBJ2-1 | - | TRBV5-4 | -
CASSPGRDTEAFF | TGTGCCAGCAGCCCCGGAAGGGACACTGAAGCTTTCTTT | TRBJ1-1 | - | TRBV7-2 | -
CSARSIEQFF | TGCAGTGCTCGGTCTATTGAGCAGTTCTTC | TRBJ2-1 | - | TRBV20-1 | -
CATTQLAGSDTQYF | TGTGCCACAACCCAACTAGCGGGATCAGATACGCAGTATTTT | TRBJ2-3 | - | TRBV2 | TRBD2
CASSDRPGVNTEAFF | TGTGCCAGCAGTGACCGGCCGGGGGTGAACACTGAAGCTTTCTTT | TRBJ1-1 | - | TRBV6-1 | -
CASSLDRAGANVLTF | TGCGCCAGCAGCTTGGACAGGGCTGGGGCCAACGTCCTGACTTTC | TRBJ2-6 | - | TRBV5-1 | -
CASSFGKQPQHF | TGTGCCAGCAGCTTCGGAAAACAGCCCCAGCATTTT | TRBJ1-5 | - | TRBV5-6 | -